The clone carrying this T cell receptor beta chain has only one observation. What it binds is not known. The source of the sample is a study of PD-1 blockade in classical Hodgkin lymphoma. Whole-study context: The patients were dosed with nivolumab 3 mg/kg, infused intravenously every 2 weeks.

All patients experienced relapse after autologous stem cell transplantation, and brentuximab vedotin exposure was variable. This CDR3 is built from 16 residues. Per germline, CDR1 SGHVS and CDR2 FQNEAQ. V lost 5 bases to trimming and J lost 8 bases; unmatched junction nucleotides: 13. The table came from immunoSEQ multiplex PCR; TCRdb's copy has only in-frame clones and leaves some out. The table has about 86,000 clones, approximately 89% seen once. Study-wide results and limits: Patients newly diagnosed and complete responders had comparable baseline diversity. No one has yet defined what causes the repertoire differences, which may be disease activity or prior therapy. Diversity in CD4+ TCRs, unlike that measured in CD8+ TCRs, had risen significantly by C4D1.

The sequence came from a human donor with classical Hodgkin lymphoma. V gene TRBV7-8 combines with J gene TRBJ1-5, with 9 bases fitting TRBD1. This specimen consisted of peripheral blood mononuclear cells (PBMCs), obtained before the second cycle of nivolumab. Written as DNA, the CDR3 is TGTGCCAGCAGCCAGTATACCGAGACAGGGGGGGAGCCCCAGCATTTT. It encodes CASSQYTETGGEPQHF. Based on the CDR3 plus reference TRBV7-8 and TRBJ1-5, the full variable domain is GAGVSQSPRYKVAKRGQDVALRCDPISGHVSLFWYQQALGQGPEFLTYFQNEAQLDKSGLPSDRFFAERPEGSVSTLKIQRTQQEDSAVYLCASSQYTETGGEPQHFGDGTRLSIL.